This TCR beta chain stems from a study of blood T cell repertoires in COVID-19. Study information: From the United States, Italy and Spain came samples of acute and convalescent COVID-19. T cells, B-cell-depleted T cells, or PBMCs provided the cDNA or gDNA that served as material.

Using immunoSEQ multiplex PCR, the repertoire was profiled, and TCRdb retains in-frame clones only, with some absent. The sample comprises approximately 200,000 clones, roughly 77% of which are singletons, and about 6.5% rests with the top ten. Patients in Seattle were enrolled during active infection, then followed longitudinally. This CDR3 is built from 14 residues. Germline assignment: CDR1 SGHAT and CDR2 FQNNGV. V lost 6 bases and J 9 bases, leaving 20 bases between the germline ends. The sample consisted of peripheral blood. The TCR sequence derives from a woman aged 40 to 50 with COVID-19, enrolled during active disease. V is TRBV11-2 and J is TRBJ1-2; no firm D call. CDR3 residues: CASSQTRVTMRYTF. CDR3 in DNA: TGTGCCAGCAGTCAAACCCGGGTGACGATGCGCTACACCTTC.